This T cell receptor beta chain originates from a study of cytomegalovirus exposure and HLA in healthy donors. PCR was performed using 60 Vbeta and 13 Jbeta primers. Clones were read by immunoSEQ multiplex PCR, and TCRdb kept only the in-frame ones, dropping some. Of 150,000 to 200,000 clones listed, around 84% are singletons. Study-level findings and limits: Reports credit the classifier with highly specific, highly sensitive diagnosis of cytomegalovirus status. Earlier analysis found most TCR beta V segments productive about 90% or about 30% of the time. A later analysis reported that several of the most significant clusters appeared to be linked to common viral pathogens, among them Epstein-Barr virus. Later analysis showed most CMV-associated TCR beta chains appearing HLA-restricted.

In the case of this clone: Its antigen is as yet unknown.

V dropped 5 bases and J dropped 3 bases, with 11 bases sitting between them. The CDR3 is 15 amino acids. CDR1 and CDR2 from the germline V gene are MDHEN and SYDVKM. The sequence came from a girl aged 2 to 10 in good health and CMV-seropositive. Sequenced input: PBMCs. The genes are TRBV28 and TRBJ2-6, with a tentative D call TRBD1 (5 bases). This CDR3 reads CASSLTGYGANVLTF. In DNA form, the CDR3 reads TGTGCCAGCAGTCTCACAGGATATGGGGCCAACGTCCTGACTTTC.